Below, 18 T cell receptor beta chains from the same sample are listed, as sequenced in a study of beta chain features in type 1 diabetes. No cognate antigen is known for these TCRs. Findings of the study overall: Among all four CD4+ subsets, Type 1 diabetes patients had TCRB CDR3s that were moderately but significantly shorter.

Reverse transcription of all isolated RNA meant that expressed TCRB transcripts were sequenced. This table comes from immunoSEQ multiplex PCR, and its TCRdb copy is limited to in-frame clones, with some not included. This table has over 200,000 clones, approximately 11% appearing once. The specimen sequenced was naive CD4+ T cells from blood. These receptors were taken from a man aged 25-45 years with type 1 diabetes.

The J gene is TRBJ2-5, the V gene TRBV5-1, with a possible D match to TRBD1 (7 bases). This CDR3 is 15 amino acids long. Germline CDR1 SGHRS, CDR2 YFSETQ. Trimming shortened V by 4 bases and J by 4 bases, and 17 bases separated the two germline ends. The CDR3 DNA reads TGCGCCAGCAGCCTCCAGGGGGGTGTAGGAGAGACCCAGTACTTC. Residues: CASSLQGGVGETQYF. The full variable domain, in which reference TRBV5-1 and TRBJ2-5 provide the parts outside the CDR3, is KAGVTQTPRYLIKTRGQQVTLSCSPISGHRSVSWYQQTPGQGLQFLFEYFSETQRNKGNFPGRFSGRQFSNSRSEMNVSTLELGDSALYLCASSLQGGVGETQYFGPGTRLLVL.

The V gene is TRBV14, the J gene TRBJ2-1, with 9 bases identical to TRBD2. V gave up 6 bases and J gave up 5 bases; unmatched junction bases: 5. This CDR3 has 14 residues. Per the germline V gene, CDR1 is SGHDN and CDR2 is FVKESK. The CDR3 here is CASRGLAGDNEQFF. CDR3 DNA: TGTGCCAGCAGAGGATTAGCGGGGGACAATGAGCAGTTCTTC. Complete variable domain (other parts from reference TRBV14 and TRBJ2-1): EAGVTQFPSHSVIEKGQTVTLRCDPISGHDNLYWYRRVMGKEIKFLLHFVKESKQDESGMPNNRFLAERTGGTYSTLKVQPAELEDSGVYFCASRGLAGDNEQFFGPGTRLTVL.

The chain joins TRBV7-9 to TRBJ2-1, with D tentatively TRBD2 (6 bases). The germline V and J ends were trimmed by 3 bases and 7 bases, with 22 bases remaining between them. The CDR3 sequence is 17 residues long. Per germline, CDR1 SEHNR and CDR2 FQNEAQ (reference sequence). Written as DNA, the CDR3 is TGTGCCAGCAGCTTCCGGCGGTTCGGCGGGGTCCGGAATGAGCAGTTCTTC. Its protein product is CASSFRRFGGVRNEQFF.

This rearrangement joins TRBV7-9 to TRBJ2-1; the D gene is possibly TRBD1 (5 bases). CDR1 is SEHNR, CDR2 FQNEAQ, per germline (reference sequence). Trimming shortened V by 5 bases and J by 8 bases, and 10 bases separated the two germline ends. The CDR3 covers 12 residues. This CDR3 reads CASSRDSDEQFF. In DNA, the CDR3 is TGTGCCAGCAGCCGAGACAGTGATGAGCAGTTCTTC.

The chain is built from TRBV12-5 and TRBJ1-5, with 9 bases fitting TRBD1. Per the germline V gene, CDR1 is LGHNT and CDR2 is FRNRAP. The ends lost 1 base at V and 8 bases at J; junction bases unmatched: 9. CDR3 length equals 16 residues. CDR3 in amino acids: CASGLAWGTGREPQHF. The CDR3 DNA sequence: TGTGCTAGTGGTTTGGCCTGGGGGACAGGGCGGGAGCCCCAGCATTTT.

The rearrangement uses TRBV7-2 and TRBJ1-2; tentative D call: TRBD1 (6 bases). The ends were cut back, 5 bases at V and 5 bases at J, with 18 bases in the middle. CDR1 and CDR2 (germline): SGHTA, FQGNSA. This CDR3 has 15 amino acids. Written as DNA, the CDR3 is TGTGCCAGCAGCAGGTCCGACAGGCGACATTATGGCTACACCTTC. Protein: CASSRSDRRHYGYTF.

This clone has a handful of counts. The CDR3 DNA is TGTGCCAGCTCCCGCCTAGCTGAAGAGACCCAGTACTTC. Translated: CASSRLAEETQYF. The rearrangement uses TRBV18 and TRBJ2-5; weak D call: TRBD2 (5 bases). The CDR3 is 13 residues long. The V gene's germline CDR1 is KGHSH and CDR2 LQKENI. V lost 6 bases, J lost 3 bases, and 11 bases lay in between. The full variable domain, in which reference TRBV18 and TRBJ2-5 provide the parts outside the CDR3, is NAGVMQNPRHLVRRRGQEARLRCSPMKGHSHVYWYRQLPEEGLKFMVYLQKENIIDESGMPKERFSAEFPKEGPSILRIQQVVRGDSAAYFCASSRLAEETQYFGPGTRLLVL.

The chain carries TRBV7-6 and TRBJ2-3; the D gene is possibly TRBD2 (5 bases). Trimming pared 0 bases from V and 1 base from J, leaving 11 bases between. CDR1 and CDR2 from the germline V gene are SGHVS and FNYEAQ. This CDR3 spans 16 amino acids. The CDR3 nucleotides are TGTGCCAGCAGCTTAGCCCCGAGCGGCGGCACAGATACGCAGTATTTT. The encoded protein is CASSLAPSGGTDTQYF.

The chain links TRBV4-3 to TRBJ2-2; D might be TRBD2 (5 bases). Trimming removed 1 base from V and 5 bases from J, with 14 bases in between. CDR3 size: 16 residues. The germline CDR1 and CDR2 sequences are LGHNA and YSLEER. The CDR3 DNA reads as TGCGCCAGCAGCCAAGTCACAGTCGGGGTGACCGGGGAGCTGTTTTTT. It translates to CASSQVTVGVTGELFF.

V is TRBV2 and J is TRBJ2-7; D is unclear. The germline V gene has CDR1 SNHLY and CDR2 FYNNEI. The CDR3 runs to 13 residues. Trimming took off 8 bases at V and 2 bases at J, with 13 bases between the two ends. The CDR3 region is CASGSGSTYEQYF. The CDR3 DNA reads TGTGCCAGCGGCTCCGGGTCTACCTACGAGCAGTACTTC.

CDR3 sequence (DNA): TGTGCGGTCGGAGGCAATCAGCCCCAGCATTTT. Translating it yields CAVGGNQPQHF. The chain uses TRBV7-2 and TRBJ1-5; D is unresolved. CDR1 and CDR2 from the germline V gene are SGHTA and FQGNSA. The CDR3 consists of 11 residues.

This clone has only a few counts. The rearrangement links TRBV7-2 to TRBJ1-4; perhaps TRBD1 as D (6 bases). Trimming left V 5 bases short and J 6 bases short, with 10 bases between. The CDR3 is 13 amino acids. Per germline, CDR1 SGHTA and CDR2 FQGNSA. CDR3 sequence (DNA): TGTGCCAGCAGCGCCGGACAGTATGAAAAACTGTTTTTT. This codes for CASSAGQYEKLFF.

This clone was counted a few times. The chain is built from TRBV7-2 and TRBJ2-7, with D possibly matching TRBD2 (6 bases). V was cut by 4 bases and J by 1 base, with 11 bases left in between. This CDR3 is 14 amino acids long. The germline gives CDR1 SGHTA, CDR2 FQGNSA. CDR3 nucleotide sequence: TGTGCCAGCAGCTCCCTTAGCGGTTCCTACGAGCAGTACTTC. Protein: CASSSLSGSYEQYF.

This clone was recorded a few times. The V call is TRBV7-9, the J call TRBJ1-1, with a weak D call TRBD1 (5 bases). Germline CDR1 reads SEHNR; CDR2 reads FQNEAQ (reference sequence). V lost 5 bases and J lost 5, with 18 bases in between. This CDR3 spans 15 amino acids. The CDR3 bases are TGTGCCAGCAGCCCTGGGGCGGGGGGAAGGACTGAAGCTTTCTTT. It specifies CASSPGAGGRTEAFF.

The chain carries TRBV5-1 and TRBJ1-5; TRBD1 is a possible D gene (6 bases). Per germline, CDR1 SGHRS and CDR2 YFSETQ. This CDR3 has 14 amino acids. V was cut by 2 bases and J by 9 bases, with 15 bases left in between. This CDR3 is CASSLDPGAAPQHF. CDR3 DNA: TGCGCCAGCAGCTTAGATCCAGGGGCCGCGCCCCAGCATTTT.

This clone came up a few times. The chain uses TRBV27 and TRBJ2-5; D is perhaps TRBD1 (8 bases). Trimming shortened V by 5 bases and J by 5 bases, and 21 bases separated the two germline ends. The CDR3 sequence is 16 residues long. Germline-derived CDR1 and CDR2 are MNHEY and SMNVEV (reference sequence). CDR3 amino acids: CASSHWTGRVEETQYF. The CDR3 bases are TGTGCCAGCAGTCACTGGACAGGGAGGGTAGAGGAGACCCAGTACTTC.

This clone was counted a few times. CDR3 DNA: TGCGCCAGCAGCTTGGGATTGACTAGCAGACCCCTGAGGCAGTTCTTC. Protein: CASSLGLTSRPLRQFF. The chain joins TRBV5-1 to TRBJ2-1; 7 nucleotides line up with TRBD2. J gave up 12 bases and V 0 bases, and 15 bases lay outside the gene matches. The CDR3 is 16 amino acids. Per the germline V gene, CDR1 is SGHRS and CDR2 is YFSETQ.

CDR3 coding DNA: TGTGCCAGCAGTCCAACGAGGGCCACTGAAGCTTTCTTT. It codes for CASSPTRATEAFF. V usage is TRBV6-5 and J usage is TRBJ1-1, with unresolved D. Germline CDR1 is MNHEY and CDR2 is SVGAGI. V shed 5 bases and J shed 4 bases, with 11 bases lying between them. This CDR3 region has 13 residues.